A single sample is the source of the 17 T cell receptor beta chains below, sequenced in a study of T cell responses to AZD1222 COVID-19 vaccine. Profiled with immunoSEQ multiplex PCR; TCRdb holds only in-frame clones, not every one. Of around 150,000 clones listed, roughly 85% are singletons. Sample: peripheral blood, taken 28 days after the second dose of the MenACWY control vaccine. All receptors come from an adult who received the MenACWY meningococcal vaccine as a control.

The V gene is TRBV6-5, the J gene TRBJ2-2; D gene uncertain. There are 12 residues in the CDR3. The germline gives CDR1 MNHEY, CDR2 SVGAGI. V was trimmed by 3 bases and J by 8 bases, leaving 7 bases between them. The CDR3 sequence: CASSYYGGELFF. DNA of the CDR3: TGTGCCAGCAGTTATTATGGGGGGGAGCTGTTTTTT.

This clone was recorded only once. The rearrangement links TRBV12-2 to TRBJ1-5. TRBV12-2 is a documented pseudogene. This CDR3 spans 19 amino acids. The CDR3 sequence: CASRFPRKGMPHSNQPQHF. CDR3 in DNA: TGTGCAAGTCGCTTCCCCCGAAAGGGAATGCCCCATAGCAATCAGCCCCAGCATTTT.

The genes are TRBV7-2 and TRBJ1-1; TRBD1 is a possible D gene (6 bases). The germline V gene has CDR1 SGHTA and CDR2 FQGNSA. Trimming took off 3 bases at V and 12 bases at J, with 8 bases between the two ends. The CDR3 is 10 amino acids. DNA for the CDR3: TGTGCCAGCAGCTTGGACAGAACTTTCTTT. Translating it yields CASSLDRTFF.

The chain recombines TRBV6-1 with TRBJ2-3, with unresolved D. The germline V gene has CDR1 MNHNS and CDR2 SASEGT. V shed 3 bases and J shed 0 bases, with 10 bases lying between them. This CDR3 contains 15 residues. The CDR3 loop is CASSDRALSTDTQYF. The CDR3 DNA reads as TGTGCCAGCAGTGACCGGGCCCTCAGCACAGATACGCAGTATTTT.

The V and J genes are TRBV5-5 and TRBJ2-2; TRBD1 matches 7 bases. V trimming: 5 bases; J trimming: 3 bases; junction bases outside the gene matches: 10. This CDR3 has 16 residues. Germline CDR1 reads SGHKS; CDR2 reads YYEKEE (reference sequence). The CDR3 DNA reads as TGTGCCAGCAGATCCTTAACAGGGGCGGACACCGGGGAGCTGTTTTTT. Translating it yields CASRSLTGADTGELFF.

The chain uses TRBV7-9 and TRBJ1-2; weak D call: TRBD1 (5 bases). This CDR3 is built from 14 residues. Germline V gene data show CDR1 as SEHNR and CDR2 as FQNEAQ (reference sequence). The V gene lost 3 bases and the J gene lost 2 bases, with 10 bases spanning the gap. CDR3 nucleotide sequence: TGTGCCAGCAGCTTTGGGGGGGAGAACTATGGCTACACCTTC. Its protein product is CASSFGGENYGYTF.

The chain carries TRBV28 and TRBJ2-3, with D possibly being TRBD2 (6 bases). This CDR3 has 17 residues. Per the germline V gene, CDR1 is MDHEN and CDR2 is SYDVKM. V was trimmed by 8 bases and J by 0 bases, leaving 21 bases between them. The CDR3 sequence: CASGGIRPTPSTDTQYF. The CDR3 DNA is TGTGCCAGCGGCGGGATTAGACCTACCCCTAGCACAGATACGCAGTATTTT.

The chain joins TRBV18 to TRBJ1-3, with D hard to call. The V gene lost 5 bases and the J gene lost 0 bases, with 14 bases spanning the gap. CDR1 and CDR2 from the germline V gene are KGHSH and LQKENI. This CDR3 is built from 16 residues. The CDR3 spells CASSENSLSSGNTIYF. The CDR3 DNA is TGTGCCAGCTCAGAGAACAGCTTGAGCTCTGGAAACACCATATATTTT.

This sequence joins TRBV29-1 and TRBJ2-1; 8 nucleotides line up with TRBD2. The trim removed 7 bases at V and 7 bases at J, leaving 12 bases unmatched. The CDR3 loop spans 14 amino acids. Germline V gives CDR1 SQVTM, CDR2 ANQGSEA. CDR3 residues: CSGTRAGASNEQFF. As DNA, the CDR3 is TGCAGCGGCACCCGAGCGGGAGCGTCGAATGAGCAGTTCTTC.

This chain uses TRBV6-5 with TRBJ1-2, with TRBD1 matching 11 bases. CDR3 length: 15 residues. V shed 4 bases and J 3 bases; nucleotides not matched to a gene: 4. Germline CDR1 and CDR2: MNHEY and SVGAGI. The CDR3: CASSSPGQGDYGYTF. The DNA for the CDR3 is TGTGCCAGCAGTTCTCCGGGACAGGGGGACTATGGCTACACCTTC.

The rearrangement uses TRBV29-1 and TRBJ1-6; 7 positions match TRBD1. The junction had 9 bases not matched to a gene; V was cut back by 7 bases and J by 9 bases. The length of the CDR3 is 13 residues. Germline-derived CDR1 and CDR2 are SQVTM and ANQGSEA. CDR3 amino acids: CSAGDRGGSPLHF. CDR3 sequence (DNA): TGCAGCGCGGGGGACAGAGGGGGTTCACCCCTCCACTTT.

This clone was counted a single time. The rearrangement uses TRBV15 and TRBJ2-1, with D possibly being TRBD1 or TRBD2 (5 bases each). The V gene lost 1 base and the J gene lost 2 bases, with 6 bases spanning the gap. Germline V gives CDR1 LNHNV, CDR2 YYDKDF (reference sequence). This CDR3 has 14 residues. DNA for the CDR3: TGTGCCACCAGCAGAGGGGGACCCTACAATGAGCAGTTCTTC. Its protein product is CATSRGGPYNEQFF.

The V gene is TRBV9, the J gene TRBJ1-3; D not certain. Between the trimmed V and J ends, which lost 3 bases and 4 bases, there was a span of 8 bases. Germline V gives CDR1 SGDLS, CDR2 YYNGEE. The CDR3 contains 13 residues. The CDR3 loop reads CASSDSQGNTIYF. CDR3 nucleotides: TGTGCCAGCAGCGACAGCCAGGGAAACACCATATATTTT.

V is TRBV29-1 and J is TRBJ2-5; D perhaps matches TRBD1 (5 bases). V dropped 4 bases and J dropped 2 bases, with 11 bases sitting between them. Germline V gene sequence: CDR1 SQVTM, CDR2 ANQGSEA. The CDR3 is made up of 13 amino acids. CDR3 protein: CSVVRAGQETQYF. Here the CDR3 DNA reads TGCAGCGTTGTTCGGGCAGGGCAAGAGACCCAGTACTTC.

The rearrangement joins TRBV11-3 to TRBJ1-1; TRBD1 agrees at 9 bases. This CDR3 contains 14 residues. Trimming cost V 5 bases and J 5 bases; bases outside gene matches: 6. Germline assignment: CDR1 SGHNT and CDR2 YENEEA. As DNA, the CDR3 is TGTGCCAGCAGCCCACAGGGGGCGATAACTGAAGCTTTCTTT. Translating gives CASSPQGAITEAFF.

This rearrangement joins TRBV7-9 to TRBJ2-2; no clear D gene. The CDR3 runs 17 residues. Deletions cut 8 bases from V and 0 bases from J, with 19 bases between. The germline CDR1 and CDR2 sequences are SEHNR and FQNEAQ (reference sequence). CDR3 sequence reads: CASSPLGQGPNTGELFF. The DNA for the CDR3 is TGTGCCAGCTCCCCCCTCGGCCAAGGGCCGAACACCGGGGAGCTGTTTTTT.

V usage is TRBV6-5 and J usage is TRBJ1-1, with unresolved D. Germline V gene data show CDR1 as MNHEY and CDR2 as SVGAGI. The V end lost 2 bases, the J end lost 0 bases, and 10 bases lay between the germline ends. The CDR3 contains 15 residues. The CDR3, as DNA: TGTGCCAGCAGTTACAACCGCCAGCTGAACACTGAAGCTTTCTTT. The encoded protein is CASSYNRQLNTEAFF.